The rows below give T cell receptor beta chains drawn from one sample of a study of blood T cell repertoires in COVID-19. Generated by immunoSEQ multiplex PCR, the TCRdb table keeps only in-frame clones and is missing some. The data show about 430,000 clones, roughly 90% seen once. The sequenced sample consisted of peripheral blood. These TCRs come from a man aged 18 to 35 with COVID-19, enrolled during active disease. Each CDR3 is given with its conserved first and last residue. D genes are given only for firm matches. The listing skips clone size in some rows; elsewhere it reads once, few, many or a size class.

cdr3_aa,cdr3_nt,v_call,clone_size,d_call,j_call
CASSLGGVGQGEKLFF,TGTGCCAGCAGCCTTGGAGGAGTTGGACAGGGAGAAAAACTGTTTTTT,TRBV5-8,-,TRBD1,TRBJ1-4
CSVVGVSDEQYF,TGCAGCGTTGTCGGCGTCAGCGACGAGCAGTACTTC,TRBV29-1,-,-,TRBJ2-7
CAIRGQENTEAFF,TGTGCCATCAGGGGACAGGAGAACACTGAAGCTTTCTTT,TRBV10-3,-,TRBD1,TRBJ1-1
CASSESKGVRTANEQFF,TGTGCCAGCTCCGAGTCAAAGGGGGTTCGGACCGCAAATGAGCAGTTCTTC,TRBV3-1/TRBV3-2,-,-,TRBJ2-1
CASSFSGGQRPNYGYTF,TGTGCCAGCAGTTTCTCAGGAGGACAGAGGCCTAACTATGGCTACACCTTC,TRBV28,-,-,TRBJ1-2
CATSRPSSGMKDTQYF,TGTGCCACCAGCAGACCCTCTAGCGGGATGAAAGATACGCAGTATTTT,TRBV15,-,TRBD2,TRBJ2-3
CASSFLPGIGSGELFF,TGTGCCAGCAGTTTCTTACCGGGGATCGGCTCCGGGGAGCTGTTTTTT,TRBV27,-,-,TRBJ2-2
CASSQQDEQFF,TGTGCCAGCAGCCAACAGGATGAGCAGTTCTTC,TRBV3-1/TRBV3-2,-,-,TRBJ2-1
CASSWGLAGGPGAGELFF,TGTGCCAGCAGCTGGGGACTAGCGGGGGGGCCAGGTGCCGGGGAGCTGTTTTTT,TRBV3-1/TRBV3-2,-,TRBD2,TRBJ2-2
CASSIGQGLAQGGYTF,TGTGCCAGTAGTATCGGACAGGGATTAGCCCAGGGAGGCTACACCTTC,TRBV19,-,TRBD1,TRBJ1-2
CASTVQLAGDHEQYF,TGTGCCAGCACCGTACAACTAGCGGGAGATCACGAGCAGTACTTC,TRBV28,-,TRBD2,TRBJ2-7
CASSPFSGGLEKLFF,TGTGCCAGCAGTCCCTTCTCAGGGGGACTTGAAAAACTGTTTTTT,TRBV2,once,TRBD1,TRBJ1-4
CASSPPGSTRTDTQYF,TGTGCCAGTAGCCCGCCCGGGTCGACTCGCACAGATACGCAGTATTTT,TRBV19,-,-,TRBJ2-3
CASSLSGGNTEAFF,TGCGCCAGCAGCTTAAGCGGGGGGAACACTGAAGCTTTCTTT,TRBV5-1,-,-,TRBJ1-1
CATSDQDRGREKLFF,TGTGCCACCAGTGACCAGGACAGGGGGCGTGAAAAACTGTTTTTT,TRBV24-1,-,TRBD1,TRBJ1-4
CASSHHLGQGGETQYF,TGTGCCAGCAGCCATCACCTGGGACAGGGGGGAGAGACCCAGTACTTC,TRBV7-2,-,TRBD1,TRBJ2-5
CASSLRESNLGYTF,TGTGCCAGCAGCTTACGGGAGTCAAACCTTGGCTACACCTTC,TRBV7-9,-,-,TRBJ1-2
CASSESRTSGSYNEQFF,TGCGCCAGCAGTGAGTCTAGGACTAGCGGGTCGTACAATGAGCAGTTCTTC,TRBV10-1,-,TRBD2,TRBJ2-1
CASSASAGAIYEQYF,TGCGCCAGCAGCGCAAGTGCGGGGGCAATCTACGAGCAGTACTTC,TRBV5-1,-,-,TRBJ2-7
CASSIGGAQTDTQYF,TGTGCCAGTAGTATCGGGGGGGCGCAGACAGATACGCAGTATTTT,TRBV19,-,TRBD2,TRBJ2-3
CAWSALQGWTEAFF,TGTGCCTGGAGCGCTCTACAGGGATGGACTGAAGCTTTCTTT,TRBV30,-,-,TRBJ1-1
CASSQDMGGVETQYF,TGTGCCAGCAGCCAAGATATGGGGGGAGTAGAGACCCAGTACTTC,TRBV14,-,-,TRBJ2-5
CASSLTREIGYTF,TGTGCCAGCAGTCTTACGAGAGAAATTGGCTACACCTTC,TRBV7-2,-,-,TRBJ1-2
CASSPAGTPETQYF,TGTGCCAGCAGCCCGGCCGGGACACCGGAGACCCAGTACTTC,TRBV7-6,-,-,TRBJ2-5
CASSEPGERVTEAFF,TGTGCCAGCAGTGAGCCAGGGGAAAGGGTCACTGAAGCTTTCTTT,TRBV6-1,-,-,TRBJ1-1
CASSLASSGSETQYF,TGCGCCAGCAGCTTGGCGTCTAGCGGGAGTGAGACCCAGTACTTC,TRBV5-1,-,TRBD2,TRBJ2-5
CATSDLVGLQYF,TGTGCCACCAGTGATTTGGTGGGCCTGCAGTACTTC,TRBV24-1,-,-,TRBJ2-7
CASSILAGAYNEQFF,TGTGCCAGCAGCATACTAGCGGGGGCCTACAATGAGCAGTTCTTC,TRBV13,-,TRBD2,TRBJ2-1
CASSQGQGGGYEQYF,TGTGCCAGCAGCCAGGGACAGGGGGGAGGCTACGAGCAGTACTTC,TRBV5-4,-,TRBD1,TRBJ2-7
CASSPRGKRGATNEKLFF,TGTGCCAGTAGCCCGAGGGGGAAAAGGGGTGCAACTAATGAAAAACTGTTTTTT,TRBV19,-,-,TRBJ1-4
CASSPGSGGPDTQYF,TGTGCCAGCAGCCCGGGTAGCGGGGGCCCAGATACGCAGTATTTT,TRBV7-7,-,TRBD2,TRBJ2-3
CASSQVGATGNTIYF,TGTGCCAGCAGCCAAGTAGGGGCTACTGGAAACACCATATATTTT,TRBV3-1/TRBV3-2,once,-,TRBJ1-3